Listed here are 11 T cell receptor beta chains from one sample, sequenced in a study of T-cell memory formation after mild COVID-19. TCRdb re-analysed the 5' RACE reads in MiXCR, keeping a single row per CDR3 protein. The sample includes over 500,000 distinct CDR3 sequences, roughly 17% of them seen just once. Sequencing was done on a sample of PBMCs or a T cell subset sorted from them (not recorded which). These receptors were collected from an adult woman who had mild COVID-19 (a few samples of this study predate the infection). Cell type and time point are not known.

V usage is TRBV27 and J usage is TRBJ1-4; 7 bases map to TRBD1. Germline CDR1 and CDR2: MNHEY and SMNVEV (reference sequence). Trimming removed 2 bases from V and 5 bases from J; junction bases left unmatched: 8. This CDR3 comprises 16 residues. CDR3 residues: CASSLKSGQINEKLFF. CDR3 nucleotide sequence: TGTGCCAGCAGTTTAAAGTCGGGACAGATAAATGAAAAACTGTTTTTT.

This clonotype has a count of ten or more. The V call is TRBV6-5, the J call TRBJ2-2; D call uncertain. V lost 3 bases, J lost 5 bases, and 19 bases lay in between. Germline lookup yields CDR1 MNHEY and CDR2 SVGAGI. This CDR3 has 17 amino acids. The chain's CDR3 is CASSYHYPSVGTGELFF. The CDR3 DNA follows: TGTGCCAGCAGTTATCACTACCCGAGTGTCGGGACCGGGGAGCTGTTTTTT.

In nucleotides, the CDR3 is TGTGCCAGCAGCCAAGACGGGACTAGCTTATACGAGCAGTACTTC. It codes for CASSQDGTSLYEQYF. The rearrangement joins TRBV4-2 to TRBJ2-7; TRBD2 agrees at 9 bases. The germline V gene encodes CDR1 LGHNA and CDR2 YNFKEQ. This CDR3 has 15 amino acids. The V gene end was trimmed by 0 bases and the J gene end by 4 bases; junction bases not matched to a gene: 4.

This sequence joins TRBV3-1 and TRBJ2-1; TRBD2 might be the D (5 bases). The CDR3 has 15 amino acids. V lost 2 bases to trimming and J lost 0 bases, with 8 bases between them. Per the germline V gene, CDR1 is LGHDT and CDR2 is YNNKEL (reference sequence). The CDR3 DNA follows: TGTGCCAGCAGCCAATCAGCGGTCTCCTACAATGAGCAGTTCTTC. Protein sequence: CASSQSAVSYNEQFF.

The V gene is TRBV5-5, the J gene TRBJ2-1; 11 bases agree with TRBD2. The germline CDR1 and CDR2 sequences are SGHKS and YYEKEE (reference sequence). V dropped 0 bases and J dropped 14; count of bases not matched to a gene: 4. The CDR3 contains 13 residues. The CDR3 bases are TGTGCCAGCAGCTTGGGGGCTAGCGGGGGGAAGTTCTTC. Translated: CASSLGASGGKFF.

Here the CDR3 reads CASSRTGLQPQHF. CDR3 nucleotide sequence: TGTGCCAGCAGCCGGACAGGATTGCAGCCCCAGCATTTT. This rearrangement joins TRBV12-3 or TRBV12-4 to TRBJ1-5; 7 nucleotides match TRBD1. CDR3 size: 13 residues. V shed 6 bases and J 7 bases; nucleotides not matched to a gene: 6.

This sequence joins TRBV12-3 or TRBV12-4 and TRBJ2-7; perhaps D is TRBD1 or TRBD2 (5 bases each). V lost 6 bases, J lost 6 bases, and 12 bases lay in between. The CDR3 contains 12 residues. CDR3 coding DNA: TGTGCCAGCAGGCGACCGAGGGGCGAGCAGTACTTC. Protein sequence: CASRRPRGEQYF.

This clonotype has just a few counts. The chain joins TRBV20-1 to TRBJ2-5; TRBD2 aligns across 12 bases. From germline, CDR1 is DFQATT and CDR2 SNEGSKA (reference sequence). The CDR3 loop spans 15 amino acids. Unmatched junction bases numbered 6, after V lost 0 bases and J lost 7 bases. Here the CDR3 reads CSARDVSSGGGTQYF. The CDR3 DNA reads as TGCAGTGCTAGAGACGTTTCTAGCGGGGGGGGGACCCAGTACTTC.

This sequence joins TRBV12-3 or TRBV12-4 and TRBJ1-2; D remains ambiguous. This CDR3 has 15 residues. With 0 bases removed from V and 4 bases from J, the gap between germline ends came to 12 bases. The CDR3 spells CASSLAQGSTYGYTF. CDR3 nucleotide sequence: TGTGCCAGCAGTTTAGCGCAAGGGAGCACCTATGGCTACACCTTC.

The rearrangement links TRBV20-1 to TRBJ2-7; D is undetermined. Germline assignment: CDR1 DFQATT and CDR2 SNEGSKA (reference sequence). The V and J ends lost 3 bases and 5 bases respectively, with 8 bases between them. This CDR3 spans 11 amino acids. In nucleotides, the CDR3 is TGCAGTGCTAGTCGGTCGAACGAGCAGTACTTC. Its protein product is CSASRSNEQYF.

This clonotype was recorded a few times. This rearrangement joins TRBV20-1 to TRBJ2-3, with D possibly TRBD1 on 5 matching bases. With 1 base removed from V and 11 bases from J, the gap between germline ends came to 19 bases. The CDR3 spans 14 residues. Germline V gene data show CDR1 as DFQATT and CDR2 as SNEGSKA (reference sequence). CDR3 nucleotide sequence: TGCAGTGCTAGAGCCCCCGATGCGCCAAGGGGGCAGTATTTT. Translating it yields CSARAPDAPRGQYF.